The clone carrying this T cell receptor beta chain was recorded a few times. Its antigen remains unknown. Per the germline V gene, CDR1 is DFQATT and CDR2 is SNEGSKA (reference sequence). CDR3 size: 15 residues. Losses at the gene ends were 2 bases for V and 7 bases for J; bases not matched to a gene: 8. The source of the sample is a study of human T cells and chemical hapten exposure. Across the study: Per-sample TCR yield variability stemmed mainly from small pooled library volume differences. Study-wide points: After DPC sensitization, TCRs above 1 in 1000 frequency showed no change.

The library gave individual cDNA molecules unique molecular identifiers. Original data processing: With a range of roughly 23,224 to 690,600, the median per sample was 95,638 TCRs. TCRdb used MiXCR to reprocess the reads, holding one entry per CDR3 protein. TCRdb, rather than the study authors, made the V and J calls. The top ten hold roughly 1.3% of the sample, which has about 120,000 distinct CDR3 sequences, approximately 9% seen once. Total RNA extraction was carried out from unfractionated whole blood. The chain recombines TRBV20-1 with TRBJ1-6; 7 bases are a match to TRBD1. This TCR was sampled from a human donor in good health. Some clones in this sample may be carry-over from other donors' samples. Source material: whole blood. The CDR3 nucleotides are TGCAGTGCTAGACTCGCGGGACAGTCCAATTCACCCCTCCACTTT. It codes for CSARLAGQSNSPLHF.